The clone carrying this T cell receptor beta chain was recorded a few times. As yet, its antigen is unknown. The sample comes from a study of blood T cells in healthy people across ages. The length of the CDR3 is 15 residues. The V and J ends lost 3 bases and 1 base, in that order; junction bases with no gene match: 6. The germline V gene encodes CDR1 SGDLS and CDR2 YYNGEE. Primed by a sample-barcoded 5' primer and a J-beta primer mix, a second PCR proceeded for about 7 to 11 cycles. Per sample, CDR3-containing paired-end reads numbered at least 2.5 million. Each CDR3 protein is one row after TCRdb ran MiXCR on the 5' RACE reads. The table includes some 1.6 million distinct CDR3 sequences, approximately 32% detected once. The study, taken as a whole, reports: The unknown donor CMV status may have confounded expanded clonotype changes. Roughly linear age-related decline in beta diversity appeared, significant by age around 38. Considered underestimates were the diversity estimates obtained from one million T cells.

V is TRBV9 and J is TRBJ2-5; 7 nucleotides match TRBD2. The sequenced material came from blood. The TCR comes from a woman aged 30 to 39 in good health. The DNA for the CDR3 is TGTGCCAGCAGCGGCGGGAGCACTCTCCAAGAGACCCAGTACTTC. Protein product: CASSGGSTLQETQYF.